These 16 T cell receptor beta chains came from one sample sequenced in a study of shared clonotypes between healthy human individuals. Produced via immunoSEQ multiplex PCR; TCRdb's table is partial and in-frame only. The sample holds 1,500,000 or so clones, 98% seen once. Sequenced input: naive CD4+ T cells sorted from blood. Documented subset: CD45RA+ positively selected. Receptor source: a man aged 30-40 years in good health.

This rearrangement joins TRBV10-1 to TRBJ1-4, with D tentatively TRBD1 (6 bases). V was pared by 6 bases and J by 2 bases, with 19 bases between. Germline V gives CDR1 WNHNN, CDR2 SYGVQD (reference sequence). CDR3 length equals 17 residues. The CDR3 DNA reads as TGCGCCAGCAGGGAGAGACGCCGACAGGTCACTAATGAAAAACTGTTTTTT. This gives the protein CASRERRRQVTNEKLFF.

The chain couples TRBV10-3 to TRBJ1-1; TRBD1 is a possible D gene (5 bases). Germline V gene data show CDR1 as ENHRY and CDR2 as SYGVKD. Trimming left V 6 bases short and J 7 bases short, with 15 bases between. CDR3 length: 13 residues. The CDR3 is CAISGTAVGEAFF. The CDR3 DNA sequence: TGTGCCATCAGCGGGACGGCAGTTGGTGAAGCTTTCTTT.

The V and J genes are TRBV27 and TRBJ2-6; D is perhaps TRBD1 (6 bases). There are 18 residues in the CDR3. V lost 6 bases to trimming and J lost 0 bases, with 18 bases between them. Germline V gives CDR1 MNHEY, CDR2 SMNVEV (reference sequence). This CDR3 is CASSIQGTHFSGANVLTF. CDR3 coding DNA: TGTGCCAGCAGCATACAGGGCACACACTTCTCTGGGGCCAACGTCCTGACTTTC.

The V and J genes are TRBV28 and TRBJ1-5; D might be TRBD1 (5 bases). The length of the CDR3 is 17 residues. Germline values: CDR1 MDHEN, CDR2 SYDVKM. V was pared by 2 bases and J by 4 bases, with 18 bases between. CDR3 protein: CASSLRQGWGRNQPQHF. The DNA for the CDR3 is TGTGCCAGCAGTTTACGGCAGGGTTGGGGTCGGAATCAGCCCCAGCATTTT.

The V and J genes are TRBV6-1 and TRBJ1-1; TRBD1 matches 11 bases. The CDR3 has 13 residues. The germline V gene has CDR1 MNHNS and CDR2 SASEGT. The V and J ends lost 7 bases and 10 bases, in that order; junction bases with no gene match: 8. The CDR3 region is CASTPDRGRRAFF. CDR3 coding DNA: TGTGCCAGCACCCCGGACAGGGGGCGCAGAGCTTTCTTT.

In DNA form, the CDR3 reads TGTGCCTGCATGCTATATGTGGGACCTCGGGCTTTCTTT. This translates into CACMLYVGPRAFF. The chain employs TRBV30 and TRBJ1-1; TRBD1 might be the D (5 bases). Between the trimmed V and J ends, which lost 6 bases and 11 bases, there was a span of 22 bases. Germline lookup yields CDR1 GTSNPN and CDR2 SVGIG (reference sequence). CDR3 length equals 13 residues.

The chain uses TRBV19 and TRBJ2-5; D not resolved. From germline, CDR1 is LNHDA and CDR2 SQIVND (reference sequence). The CDR3 spans 13 residues. Trimming pared 4 bases from V and 5 bases from J, leaving 11 bases between. The CDR3 loop reads CASSTDRRETQYF. The CDR3 DNA sequence: TGTGCCAGTAGTACAGACCGTCGGGAGACCCAGTACTTC.

This CDR3 is CASSRGTGLEQYF. The CDR3 nucleotides read TGTGCCAGCAGCCGAGGGACTGGACTCGAGCAGTACTTC. This sequence joins TRBV6-5 and TRBJ2-7, with D possibly being TRBD2 (6 bases). The CDR3 is made up of 13 amino acids. With 6 bases removed from V and 6 bases from J, the gap between germline ends came to 15 bases. From germline, CDR1 is MNHEY and CDR2 SVGAGI.

J is TRBJ2-1 and V is TRBV18; 9 bases are a match to TRBD1. The J segment lost 9 bases and the V segment lost 6 bases, leaving 21 bases of the junction unmatched. The CDR3 runs 18 residues. The germline V gene encodes CDR1 KGHSH and CDR2 LQKENI. The DNA for the CDR3 is TGTGCCAGCTCCCGCAAACCCGCCGGGACAGGGTATCGCCTTGAGCAGTTCTTC. Protein: CASSRKPAGTGYRLEQFF. Variable domain in full (rest from reference TRBV18 and TRBJ2-1): NAGVMQNPRHLVRRRGQEARLRCSPMKGHSHVYWYRQLPEEGLKFMVYLQKENIIDESGMPKERFSAEFPKEGPSILRIQQVVRGDSAAYFCASSRKPAGTGYRLEQFFGPGTRLTVL.

The chain couples TRBV4-1 to TRBJ2-3, with TRBD2 identical over 10 bases. Germline V gives CDR1 MGHRA, CDR2 YSYEKL. The length of the CDR3 is 14 residues. Germline trimming cut 6 bases from V and 8 bases from J; bases unmatched to any gene: 8. Here the CDR3 reads CASRRLAGEGTQYF. The CDR3 bases are TGCGCCAGCAGGAGGCTAGCGGGAGAAGGTACGCAGTATTTT.

The DNA of the CDR3 is TGTGCCTGGAGTGGGGCTGGGGGCTACACCTTC. Translation gives CAWSGAGGYTF. The chain has TRBV30 and TRBJ1-2; D is unresolved. Germline values: CDR1 GTSNPN, CDR2 SVGIG (reference sequence). This CDR3 spans 11 amino acids. V was shortened by 1 base and J by 8 bases, with 8 bases between the two germline ends.

The chain links TRBV19 to TRBJ2-3, with D tentatively TRBD2 (7 bases). The V gene lost 6 bases and the J gene lost 2 bases, with 18 bases spanning the gap. CDR1 and CDR2 from the germline V gene are LNHDA and SQIVND (reference sequence). The CDR3 spans 16 residues. The DNA of the CDR3 is TGTGCCAGTAGCCCCGGACTCGGGGGGCCCACAGATACGCAGTATTTT. It encodes CASSPGLGGPTDTQYF.

The chain joins TRBV5-1 to TRBJ2-7; TRBD2 matches at 7 bases. This CDR3 contains 16 residues. V lost 0 bases to trimming and J lost 3 bases; unmatched junction nucleotides: 9. Germline CDR1 and CDR2: SGHRS and YFSETQ. CDR3 region: CASSLDKGGRGYEQYF. CDR3 coding DNA: TGCGCCAGCAGCTTGGACAAGGGCGGGAGAGGCTACGAGCAGTACTTC.

The chain recombines TRBV7-9 with TRBJ2-2, with D possibly being TRBD2 (5 bases). The ends were cut back, 5 bases at V and 3 bases at J, with 16 bases in the middle. Germline-derived CDR1 and CDR2 are SEHNR and FQNEAQ (reference sequence). This CDR3 is 16 amino acids long. CDR3 in amino acids: CASSHGERADTGELFF. As DNA, the CDR3 is TGTGCCAGCAGCCATGGAGAGAGGGCGGACACCGGGGAGCTGTTTTTT.

The chain couples TRBV9 to TRBJ2-2; 7 positions agree with TRBD2. Germline CDR1 SGDLS, CDR2 YYNGEE. This CDR3 contains 14 residues. V gave up 0 bases and J gave up 8 bases; unmatched junction bases: 4. This CDR3 is CASSVVSGRGELFF. Written as DNA, the CDR3 is TGTGCCAGCAGCGTAGTTTCCGGGAGGGGGGAGCTGTTTTTT.

The CDR3 bases are TGTGCCAGCAGCGTAGAGGTAGCGACATCCTACAATGAGCAGTTCTTC. It codes for CASSVEVATSYNEQFF. The V call is TRBV9, the J call TRBJ2-1, with D possibly being TRBD2 (5 bases). The CDR3 is made up of 16 amino acids. The germline gives CDR1 SGDLS, CDR2 YYNGEE. Deletions cut 0 bases from V and 1 base from J, with 11 bases between.